The 21 T cell receptor beta chains below all came from one sample that was sequenced in a study of T-cell reconstitution after alpha-beta-depleted transplantation in children. Preparing the TCRbeta library involved the use of unique molecular identifiers. In TCRdb, the PCR reads were re-called with MiXCR into one record per CDR3 protein. The repertoire includes about 200,000 distinct CDR3 sequences, 14% to 15% of them detected once, and roughly 13% sits in the top ten. Sequences were derived from PBMCs from the stem cell graft donor, sampled from the stem cell graft. These TCRs come from a human donor who donated a stem cell graft to a child with acute lymphoblastic leukemia.

This clonotype was detected a few times. J is TRBJ2-5 and V is TRBV5-1, with 14 bases fitting TRBD2. CDR1 and CDR2 from the germline V gene are SGHRS and YFSETQ. The CDR3 has 16 residues. V lost 4 bases to trimming and J lost 4 bases; unmatched junction nucleotides: 6. CDR3 sequence reads: CASSHRLAGGGETQYF. The CDR3 nucleotides are TGCGCCAGCAGCCACCGACTAGCGGGAGGGGGAGAGACCCAGTACTTC.

The table lists this clonotype with a few counts. The chain combines TRBV29-1 with TRBJ2-7; the D is unclear. The CDR3 consists of 13 residues. Germline values: CDR1 SQVTM, CDR2 ANQGSEA. Trimming cost V 5 bases and J 0 bases, with 11 bases left between them. The CDR3 sequence is CSVKSLYSYEQYF. The CDR3, as DNA: TGCAGCGTTAAATCGCTTTACTCCTACGAGCAGTACTTC.

Concerning this clonotype: This could be a read error, since a much larger clone is one nucleotide away. This chain links TRBV10-1 with TRBJ1-5; tentative D call: TRBD1 (5 bases). Per germline, CDR1 WNHNN and CDR2 SYGVQD (reference sequence). This CDR3 is built from 15 residues. Written as DNA, the CDR3 is TGCGCCAGCATTGAGGGACGGGAAGGAGGACAGCCCCAGCATTTT. Translating gives CASIEGREGGQPQHF.

The rearrangement links TRBV11-2 to TRBJ1-5; D is undetermined. The germline CDR1 and CDR2 sequences are SGHAT and FQNNGV. Trimming took 1 base from V and 9 from J, leaving 16 bases between them. The CDR3 loop spans 15 amino acids. This CDR3 is CASSLVGRREGPQHF. The CDR3 DNA is TGTGCCAGCAGCTTAGTGGGCAGACGCGAGGGGCCCCAGCATTTT.

The rearrangement uses TRBV3-1 and TRBJ1-1; 7 bases align to TRBD1. CDR1 and CDR2 from the germline V gene are LGHDT and YNNKEL (reference sequence). J gave up 9 bases and V 3 bases, and 1 base lay outside the gene matches. This CDR3 is built from 11 residues. The chain's CDR3 is CASSQGQQAFF. The CDR3 region has the DNA TGTGCCAGCAGCCAGGGACAGCAAGCTTTCTTT.

This clonotype has a count of ten or more. The chain combines TRBV7-8 with TRBJ2-3; TRBD2 matches at 7 bases. The V gene's germline CDR1 is SGHVS and CDR2 FQNEAQ. The CDR3 consists of 18 residues. The trim removed 2 bases at V and 4 bases at J, leaving 15 bases unmatched. The CDR3 DNA follows: TGTGCCAGCAGCTTAATGTCCCCCGGCGGGGGTAGGGCAGATACGCAGTATTTT. Its translation: CASSLMSPGGGRADTQYF.

This clonotype has at least ten counts. The J gene is TRBJ1-1, the V gene TRBV20-1; no clear D gene. The CDR3 is 14 amino acids. V was clipped by 1 base and J by 2 bases, with 11 bases between them. Germline CDR1 reads DFQATT; CDR2 reads SNEGSKA (reference sequence). The CDR3 reads CSARAYSGNTEAFF. In DNA, the CDR3 is TGCAGTGCTAGAGCGTATAGCGGCAACACTGAAGCTTTCTTT.

The CDR3 nucleotides read TGTGCTTACGGACAGGGGAATCCAGATACGCAGTATTTT. It encodes CAYGQGNPDTQYF. V usage is TRBV30 and J usage is TRBJ2-3; 9 bases are shared with TRBD1. This CDR3 comprises 13 residues. CDR1 and CDR2 (germline): GTSNPN, SVGIG (reference sequence).

In its sample, this clonotype was seen many times. The J gene is TRBJ1-1, the V gene TRBV6-5; 11 nucleotides line up with TRBD1. CDR1 MNHEY and CDR2 SVGAGI come from the germline V gene. The trim removed 0 bases at V and 4 bases at J, leaving 4 bases unmatched. The CDR3 sequence is 16 residues long. The CDR3, as DNA: TGTGCCAGCAGTTACTCGAGTGGGACAGGGGGCACTGAAGCTTTCTTT. This translates into CASSYSSGTGGTEAFF.

At least ten counts were recorded for this clonotype. J is TRBJ2-6 and V is TRBV29-1; no clear D. This CDR3 spans 12 amino acids. Germline values: CDR1 SQVTM, CDR2 ANQGSEA. V was pared by 6 bases and J by 0 bases, with 3 bases between. In DNA, the CDR3 is TGCAGCGTAAGCTCTGGGGCCAACGTCCTGACTTTC. It is translated as CSVSSGANVLTF.

This clonotype was recorded many times. The gene calls are TRBV6-5 and TRBJ2-3; 7 nucleotides align to TRBD2. The V gene end was trimmed by 2 bases and the J gene end by 6 bases; junction bases not matched to a gene: 8. This CDR3 is 15 amino acids long. Germline-derived CDR1 and CDR2 are MNHEY and SVGAGI. CDR3 DNA: TGTGCCAGCAGTTACGCGGGAGTCATAACGGATACGCAGTATTTT. Translating it yields CASSYAGVITDTQYF.

Details on this clonotype: A much larger clone is a single base away; this may be a read error. V gene TRBV29-1 combines with J gene TRBJ2-7, with 8 bases that match TRBD1. CDR3 size: 16 residues. V dropped 2 bases and J dropped 5; count of bases not matched to a gene: 14. Germline CDR1 SQVTM, CDR2 ANQGSEA. DNA for the CDR3: TGCAGCGTTGAACCACTTGAGACAGGGGTCGCCCACGAGCAGTACTTC. Amino acids: CSVEPLETGVAHEQYF.

For the CDR3, the DNA is TGCGCCAGCAGCATAATGGGGGCTAGCGGGAGAAATGAGCAGTTCTTC. It encodes CASSIMGASGRNEQFF. V and J are TRBV4-1 and TRBJ2-1, with 10 positions matching TRBD2. The J segment lost 7 bases and the V segment lost 5 bases, leaving 11 bases of the junction unmatched. The V gene's germline CDR1 is MGHRA and CDR2 YSYEKL. The CDR3 is made up of 16 amino acids.

This clonotype has just a few counts. This chain links TRBV21-1 with TRBJ2-7; the D segment call TRBD2 is taken from the table without a DNA check. TRBV21-1 has pseudogene status. The CDR3 is 16 residues long. CDR3 amino acids: CASSKETGTSGNEQYF. CDR3 coding DNA: TGTGCCAGCAGCAAAGAGACCGGGACTAGCGGAAACGAGCAGTACTTC.

There are many counts of this clonotype. J is TRBJ2-1 and V is TRBV12-3 or TRBV12-4; no definite D call. This CDR3 spans 15 amino acids. Trimming took off 2 bases at V and 0 bases at J, with 8 bases between the two ends. The CDR3 DNA sequence: TGTGCCAGCAGTTTATTTTCAAGCTCCTACAATGAGCAGTTCTTC. It codes for CASSLFSSSYNEQFF.

This clonotype was found many times. The chain uses TRBV5-7 and TRBJ1-1; TRBD1 might be the D (5 bases). TRBV5-7 carries the ORF label, with uncertain function. The CDR3 consists of 15 residues. Trimming removed 0 bases from V and 7 bases from J, with 16 bases in between. The CDR3 is CASSLVEGAANEAFF. The DNA for the CDR3 is TGTGCCAGCAGCTTGGTTGAAGGGGCAGCTAATGAAGCTTTCTTT.

This chain connects TRBV12-3 or TRBV12-4 to TRBJ2-1; D is undetermined. The CDR3 sequence is 14 residues long. V lost 6 bases, J lost 2 bases, and 11 bases lay in between. The chain's CDR3 is CASREVPTYNEQFF. CDR3 DNA sequence: TGTGCCAGCAGAGAGGTCCCAACCTACAATGAGCAGTTCTTC.

Ten or more counts support this clonotype. The V call is TRBV5-1, the J call TRBJ2-7, with 8 bases matching TRBD2. Unmatched junction bases numbered 11, after V lost 4 bases and J lost 5 bases. Germline values: CDR1 SGHRS, CDR2 YFSETQ. The CDR3 is 15 residues long. CDR3 nucleotide sequence: TGCGCCAGCAGCCCTGGACCGGGACTAGATAACGAGCAGTACTTC. Its translation: CASSPGPGLDNEQYF.

This clonotype was detected many times. The chain carries TRBV5-1 and TRBJ2-2; D gene ambiguous. The CDR3 length is 14 residues. Germline V gene lookup returns CDR1 SGHRS and CDR2 YFSETQ. Trimming took 0 bases from V and 6 from J, leaving 9 bases between them. The CDR3 sequence is CASSLDFGAGELFF. The CDR3 coding sequence is TGCGCCAGCAGCTTGGATTTTGGGGCCGGGGAGCTGTTTTTT.

This clonotype occurred many times. This chain links TRBV10-3 with TRBJ2-7, with D hard to call. The germline V gene encodes CDR1 ENHRY and CDR2 SYGVKD. The CDR3 length is 14 residues. V was cut by 6 bases and J by 6 bases, with 18 bases left in between. CDR3 sequence reads: CAIRAGPPSSEQYF. The CDR3, as DNA: TGTGCCATCAGGGCCGGGCCACCGAGCTCCGAGCAGTACTTC.

The sample holds many counts of this clonotype. The gene calls are TRBV7-9 and TRBJ2-6; D not resolved. V was clipped by 5 bases and J by 2 bases, with 4 bases between them. The CDR3 has 13 residues. CDR1 and CDR2 (germline): SEHNR, FQNEAQ (reference sequence). Written as DNA, the CDR3 is TGTGCCAGCAGCCTGGCTGGGGCCAACGTCCTGACTTTC. The encoded protein is CASSLAGANVLTF.